Shown below are 18 T cell receptor beta chains from a single sample sequenced in a study of T cell clonality in common variable immunodeficiency. Some clones are missing from TCRdb's copy, which holds only in-frame ones; the method was immunoSEQ multiplex PCR. The sample shows roughly 43,000 clones, none of them appearing just once. Specimen: peripheral blood mononuclear cells. The receptors were sampled from a person between 18 and 75 years old in good health.

This clone came up many times. The CDR3 goes on 3 residues after the read ends, and that part is filled in from the germline J gene. V usage is TRBV14 and J usage is TRBJ1-1; tentative D call: TRBD1 (5 bases). The CDR3 sequence is 17 residues long. CDR1 and CDR2 from the germline V gene are SGHDN and FVKESK. The V gene lost 0 bases and the J gene lost 6 bases, with 20 bases spanning the gap. CDR3 bases read: TGTGCCAGCAGCCAAGATATCCAGGGAATAGGAGGGCCTGAA. This translates into CASSQDIQGIGGPE. The complete CDR3 sequence is CASSQDIQGIGGPEAFF.

This clone was counted many times. The read finishes 3 residues shy of the CDR3 end, and the germline J gene is used to complete it. The chain carries TRBV7-9 and TRBJ2-7, with 7 bases aligning to TRBD2. This CDR3 has 15 amino acids. J lost 6 bases, V lost 4 bases, and 12 bases had no gene match. CDR1 SEHNR and CDR2 FQNEAQ come from the germline V gene (reference sequence). The CDR3 sequence: CASSSGTTTRSEQYF. The part of the CDR3 DNA that was read is TGTGCCAGCAGCTCCGGGACTACCACAAGGAGCGAG.

This clone was recorded a few times. The CDR3 goes on 3 residues after the read ends, and that part is filled in from the germline J gene. V gene TRBV7-8 combines with J gene TRBJ1-6; 10 nucleotides align to TRBD1. This CDR3 comprises 14 residues. Unmatched junction bases numbered 4, after V lost 5 bases and J lost 9 bases. Germline V gene sequence: CDR1 SGHVS, CDR2 FQNEAQ. The DNA read from the CDR3 is TGTGCCAGCAGCACGACAGGGGGCTCTTCACCC. The encoded protein is CASSTTGGSSP. The full CDR3 sequence reads CASSTTGGSSPLHF.

This clone has ten or more counts. The CDR3 extends 3 residues past the end of the read, so its final part is completed from the germline J gene. The chain uses TRBV14 and TRBJ1-3, with unresolved D. V was pared by 0 bases and J by 0 bases, with 9 bases between. The CDR3 sequence is 16 residues long. The germline gives CDR1 SGHDN, CDR2 FVKESK. This CDR3 is CASSQERATSGNTIYF. The sequenced CDR3 bases are TGTGCCAGCAGCCAAGAGAGGGCCACCTCTGGAAACACC.

The table lists this clone with many counts. The CDR3 end falls 3 residues outside the read, so it is completed with the germline J gene. The chain links TRBV11-2 to TRBJ2-7, with a tentative D call TRBD1 (5 bases). This CDR3 region has 13 residues. Germline V gene lookup returns CDR1 SGHAT and CDR2 FQNNGV. V lost 3 bases, J lost 3 bases, and 9 bases lay in between. CDR3 protein: CASSFGHLYEQYF. The DNA read from the CDR3 is TGTGCCAGCAGCTTCGGACACCTCTACGAG.

Ten or more counts support this clone. Read coverage stops 3 residues before the CDR3 terminus; the germline J gene supplies the remainder. This chain joins TRBV11-2 and TRBJ2-7; D not certain. The length of the CDR3 is 13 residues. Looked up from germline, CDR1 is SGHAT and CDR2 is FQNNGV. V was shortened by 3 bases and J by 2 bases, with 8 bases between the two germline ends. The DNA read from the CDR3 is TGTGCCAGCAGCTTCGGCCGGGCCTACGAG. Residues: CASSFGRAYE. Given in full, the CDR3 is CASSFGRAYEQYF.

This clone was seen repeatedly, ten times or more. Coverage ceases 3 residues before the CDR3 finishes, and the germline J gene fills in the end. The chain recombines TRBV10-3 with TRBJ2-5, with 7 bases matching TRBD1. The CDR3 has 15 residues. CDR1 and CDR2 from the germline V gene are ENHRY and SYGVKD. V shed 1 base and J 4 bases; nucleotides not matched to a gene: 6. The CDR3 loop is CAISEFDRDGETQYF. The CDR3 bases that were read are TGTGCCATCAGTGAGTTCGACAGGGATGGAGAGACC.

There are many counts of this clone. The CDR3 goes on 3 residues after the read ends, and that part is filled in from the germline J gene. The chain carries TRBV20-1 and TRBJ2-1; D gene ambiguous. V was clipped by 0 bases and J by 4 bases, with 16 bases between them. CDR3 length: 16 residues. Germline V CDR1 and CDR2: DFQATT, SNEGSKA (reference sequence). This chain's CDR3 is CSARDVGGLEYNEQFF. The covered CDR3 bases are TGCAGTGCTAGAGATGTGGGTGGGCTTGAATACAATGAG.

Points on this clone: The junction and the germline gene differ at one end; a read error may be behind it. Partial CDR3 DNA: TGCGCCAGTAGTTCCGGGGAGACCTACAATGAG. Protein: CASSSGETYNE. The full CDR3 protein reads CASSSGETYNEQFF. The chain couples TRBV19 to TRBJ2-1, with TRBD2 as a possible D gene (5 bases). The CDR3 extends 3 residues past the end of the read, so its final part is completed from the germline J gene. Germline CDR1 is LNHDA and CDR2 is SQIVND (reference sequence). CDR3 length: 14 residues.

This clone was recorded at least ten times. Read data end 3 residues before the CDR3 end; the end is taken from the germline J gene. V and J are TRBV30 and TRBJ1-2; weak D call: TRBD1 (5 bases). Germline-derived CDR1 and CDR2 are GTSNPN and SVGIG (reference sequence). The CDR3 loop spans 16 amino acids. CDR3 amino acids: CAWSRGQGIPIGGYTF. The sequenced CDR3 bases are TGTGCCTGGAGTAGGGGTCAAGGAATACCTATCGGGGGC.

In this sample, this clone turned up many times. The read halts 3 residues ahead of the CDR3 end, with the missing end drawn from the germline J gene. The V call is TRBV7-2, the J call TRBJ2-5; 7 positions agree with TRBD1. The J segment lost 4 bases and the V segment lost 2 bases, leaving 4 bases of the junction unmatched. The CDR3 is 14 amino acids. CDR1 SGHTA and CDR2 FQGNSA come from the germline V gene. The sequenced CDR3 bases are TGTGCCAGCAGCTTATCCACAGGGGTAGAGACC. It is translated as CASSLSTGVET. The whole CDR3 protein reads CASSLSTGVETQYF.

In this sample, this clone turned up many times. CDR3 sequence: CAISEGQGRDTEAFF. CDR3 DNA (partial): TGTGCCATCAGTGAGGGACAGGGGAGGGACACTGAA. V gene TRBV10-3 combines with J gene TRBJ1-1, with 9 bases aligning to TRBD1. The read falls 3 residues short of the CDR3 end, and the missing part is taken from the germline J gene. Germline CDR1 reads ENHRY; CDR2 reads SYGVKD. This CDR3 is built from 15 residues. V lost 2 bases and J lost 3; bases outside the gene matches: 4.

This clone has at least ten counts. The observed sequence ends 3 residues before the CDR3 terminus, with the missing tail filled in from the germline J gene. The chain is built from TRBV5-8 and TRBJ1-2, with D possibly matching TRBD1 (6 bases). V was clipped by 4 bases and J by 2 bases, with 9 bases between them. Germline V gives CDR1 SGHTS, CDR2 YDEGEE. The CDR3 is 13 amino acids. The CDR3 DNA, read in part, is TGTGCCAGCAGCCCGGACAGCAACTATGGC. Protein: CASSPDSNYG. The complete CDR3 protein is CASSPDSNYGYTF.

This clone was observed a handful of times. The sequenced fragment ends 3 residues before the CDR3 boundary, so the rest is inferred from the germline J gene. The V call is TRBV7-9, the J call TRBJ1-2; TRBD1 agrees at 7 bases. This CDR3 is 12 amino acids long. The V gene's germline CDR1 is SEHNR and CDR2 FQNEAQ (reference sequence). The CDR3 bases that were read are TGTGCCAGCAGCTTAGACAGGGGTCGG. Translating gives CASSLDRGR. The complete CDR3 sequence is CASSLDRGRYTF.

This clone appeared many times. The missing CDR3 end, 3 residues past where the read stops, is filled in from the germline J gene. This chain links TRBV2 with TRBJ2-3; D possibly corresponds to TRBD1 (6 bases). Per the germline V gene, CDR1 is SNHLY and CDR2 is FYNNEI. There are 14 residues in the CDR3. V was trimmed by 3 bases and J by 1 base, leaving 8 bases between them. The sequenced CDR3 bases are TGTGCCAGCAGTGAGGGGGCCGGCACAGATACG. It encodes CASSEGAGTDT. The CDR3 in its entirety is CASSEGAGTDTQYF.

The table lists this clone with many counts. The read ends 3 residues early relative to the CDR3; the germline J gene fills the gap. The chain combines TRBV28 with TRBJ2-7; 10 nucleotides match TRBD2. This CDR3 region has 15 residues. The V gene's germline CDR1 is MDHEN and CDR2 SYDVKM. V lost 7 bases to trimming and J lost 0 bases; unmatched junction nucleotides: 6. CDR3 DNA, as far as it was read: TGTGCCAGCAACGCGCCTAGCGGGAGCTCCTACGAG. Translation gives CASNAPSGSSYE. Given in full, the CDR3 is CASNAPSGSSYEQYF.

This clone was recorded many times. The read ends 3 residues before the CDR3 terminus; that terminus is restored from the germline J gene. This rearrangement joins TRBV7-8 to TRBJ2-5; 7 nucleotides match TRBD2. The CDR3 sequence is 14 residues long. J lost 3 bases, V lost 5 bases, and 6 bases had no gene match. CDR1 and CDR2 (germline): SGHVS, FQNEAQ. CDR3 amino acids: CASSPRTREETQYF. The sequenced CDR3 bases are TGTGCCAGCAGCCCGCGGACTAGGGAAGAGACC.

This clone came up many times. The read gets to within 3 residues of the CDR3 end, and the germline J gene fills in the rest. The chain combines TRBV4-1 with TRBJ2-7; TRBD1 aligns across 7 bases. The CDR3 length is 13 residues. Looked up from germline, CDR1 is MGHRA and CDR2 is YSYEKL. Trimming took 4 bases from V and 4 from J; bases not matched to a gene: 4. The chain's CDR3 is CASSPRDRYEQYF. CDR3 DNA, as far as it was read: TGCGCCAGCAGCCCTAGGGACAGATACGAG.